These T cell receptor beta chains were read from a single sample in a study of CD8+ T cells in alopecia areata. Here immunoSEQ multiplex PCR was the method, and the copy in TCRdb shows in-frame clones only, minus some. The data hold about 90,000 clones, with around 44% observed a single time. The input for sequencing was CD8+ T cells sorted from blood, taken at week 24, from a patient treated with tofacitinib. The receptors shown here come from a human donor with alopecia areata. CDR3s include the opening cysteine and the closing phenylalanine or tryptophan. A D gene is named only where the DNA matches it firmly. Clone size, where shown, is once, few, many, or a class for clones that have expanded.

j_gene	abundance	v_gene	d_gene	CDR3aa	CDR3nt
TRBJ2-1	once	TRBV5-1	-	CASSLGGPSANEQFF	TGCGCCAGCAGCTTGGGCGGGCCCTCCGCCAATGAGCAGTTCTTC
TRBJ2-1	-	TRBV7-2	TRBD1	CATGTGASSYNEQFF	TGTGCCACCGGGACAGGGGCAAGCTCCTACAATGAGCAGTTCTTC
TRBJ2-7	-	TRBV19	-	CATSAASSYEQYF	TGTGCCACCTCCGCGGCAAGCTCCTACGAGCAGTACTTC
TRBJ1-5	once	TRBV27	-	CASSTSGGNQPQHF	TGTGCCAGCAGTACAAGTGGTGGCAATCAGCCCCAGCATTTT
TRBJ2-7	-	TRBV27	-	CASSGSSTGGAQYF	TGTGCCAGCAGTGGATCTTCGACCGGGGGAGCGCAGTACTTC
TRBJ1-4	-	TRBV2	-	CASRKSTGTNEKLFF	TGTGCCAGCAGAAAGAGCACGGGGACTAATGAAAAACTGTTTTTT
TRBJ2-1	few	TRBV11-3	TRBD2	CASSSRLAVDEQFF	TGTGCCAGCAGCTCACGACTAGCTGTCGATGAGCAGTTCTTC
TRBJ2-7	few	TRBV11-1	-	CASSPVRNYEQYF	TGTGCCAGCAGTCCAGTCCGGAACTACGAGCAGTACTTC
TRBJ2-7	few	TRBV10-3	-	CAISAMDEQYF	TGTGCCATCAGTGCTATGGACGAGCAGTACTTC
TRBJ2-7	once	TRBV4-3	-	CASSQDSGAATYEQYF	TGCGCCAGCAGCCAAGATTCAGGCGCAGCTACCTACGAGCAGTACTTC
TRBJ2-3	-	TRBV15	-	CATSRGSAWGTDTQYF	TGTGCCACCAGCAGAGGGTCGGCTTGGGGCACAGATACGCAGTATTTT
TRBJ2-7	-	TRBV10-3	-	CAIKPGIEGYEQYF	TGTGCCATCAAGCCCGGAATAGAGGGGTACGAGCAGTACTTC
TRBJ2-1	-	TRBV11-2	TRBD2	CASSLVWREVDEQFF	TGTGCCAGCAGCTTAGTCTGGCGGGAGGTAGATGAGCAGTTCTTC
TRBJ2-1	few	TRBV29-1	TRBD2	CSLFIAGFYNEQFF	TGCAGCCTATTTATAGCGGGTTTCTACAATGAGCAGTTCTTC
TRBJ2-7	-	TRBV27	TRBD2	CASGSGSSYEQYF	TGTGCCAGCGGGAGCGGGAGCTCCTACGAGCAGTACTTC
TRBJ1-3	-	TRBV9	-	CASSPGSGSGNTIYF	TGTGCCAGCAGCCCGGGCAGTGGCTCTGGAAACACCATATATTTT
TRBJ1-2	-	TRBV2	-	CASSDAQGYTF	TGTGCCAGCAGTGACGCTCAGGGCTACACCTTC
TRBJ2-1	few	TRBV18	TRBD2	CASSPRSSGYNEQFF	TGTGCCAGCTCACCACGTTCTAGCGGCTACAATGAGCAGTTCTTC
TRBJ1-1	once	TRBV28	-	CASIDSVLEAAFF	TGTGCCAGCATCGACAGTGTTTTAGAAGCGGCTTTCTTT
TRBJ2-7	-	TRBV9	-	CASSVAEGSRYEQYF	TGTGCCAGCAGCGTAGCTGAGGGGTCGCGTTACGAGCAGTACTTC
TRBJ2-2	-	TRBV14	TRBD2	CASSQDLREGLRELFF	TGTGCCAGCAGCCAAGATCTGCGGGAGGGCCTGAGGGAGCTGTTTTTT
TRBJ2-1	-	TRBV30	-	CAWSHKEVLPHGLNEQFF	TGTGCCTGGAGTCATAAGGAGGTCCTCCCCCACGGCCTAAATGAGCAGTTCTTC
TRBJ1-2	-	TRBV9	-	CASSVDPTVATAYGYTF	TGTGCCAGCAGCGTAGATCCGACCGTAGCGACGGCCTATGGCTACACCTTC
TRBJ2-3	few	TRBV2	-	CASRLRGDTQYF	TGTGCCAGCAGACTTAGAGGGGATACGCAGTATTTT
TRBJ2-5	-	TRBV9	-	CASSITGQETQYF	TGTGCCAGCAGCATAACAGGGCAAGAGACCCAGTACTTC
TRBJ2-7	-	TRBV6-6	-	CASSYSHEQYF	TGTGCCAGCAGTTACTCCCACGAGCAGTACTTC
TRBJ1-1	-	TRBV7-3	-	CASSPDTNTEAFF	TGTGCCAGCAGCCCTGACACCAACACTGAAGCTTTCTTT
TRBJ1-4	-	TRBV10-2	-	CASWGGKYNEKLFF	TGCGCCAGCTGGGGGGGGAAGTATAATGAAAAACTGTTTTTT
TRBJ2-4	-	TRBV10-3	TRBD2	CAISEEGSGTSKNIQYF	TGTGCCATCAGTGAGGAGGGGTCCGGGACTAGCAAAAACATTCAGTACTTC
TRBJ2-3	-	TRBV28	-	CASSWRVSTDTQYF	TGTGCCAGCAGTTGGCGGGTTAGCACAGATACGCAGTATTTT
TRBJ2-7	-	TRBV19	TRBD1	CASSTWTGLSYEQYF	TGTGCCAGTAGTACGTGGACAGGTCTATCCTACGAGCAGTACTTC
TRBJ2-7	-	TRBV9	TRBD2	CASSPGGVSYEQYF	TGTGCCAGCAGCCCGGGAGGGGTCTCCTACGAGCAGTACTTC
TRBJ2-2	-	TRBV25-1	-	CASSRTVLNTGELFF	TGTGCCAGCAGTCGTACAGTTCTAAACACCGGGGAGCTGTTTTTT
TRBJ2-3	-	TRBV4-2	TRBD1	CASSQARQGYDTQYF	TGTGCCAGCAGCCAAGCACGACAGGGATATGATACGCAGTATTTT
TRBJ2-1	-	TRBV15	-	CATSRDPGEQGRNNEQFF	TGTGCCACCAGCAGAGATCCCGGGGAACAGGGAAGGAACAATGAGCAGTTCTTC
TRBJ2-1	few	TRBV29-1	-	CSVGGLGEQFF	TGCAGCGTGGGTGGGCTCGGTGAGCAGTTCTTC
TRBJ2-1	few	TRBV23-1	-	CASRNEQFF	TGCGCCAGCAGAAATGAGCAGTTCTTC
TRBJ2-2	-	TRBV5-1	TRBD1	CASSSRQGLTGELFF	TGCGCCAGCAGCTCACGACAGGGGCTTACCGGGGAGCTGTTTTTT
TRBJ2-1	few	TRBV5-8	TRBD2	CASSLGLVPSYNEQFF	TGTGCCAGCAGTCTTGGACTAGTCCCCTCCTACAATGAGCAGTTCTTC
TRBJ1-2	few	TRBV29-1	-	CSVREGSDGYTF	TGCAGCGTTCGCGAGGGCAGTGATGGCTACACCTTC
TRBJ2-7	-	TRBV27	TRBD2	CASSYSGRGPYEQYF	TGTGCCAGCAGTTATAGCGGGAGGGGACCCTACGAGCAGTACTTC
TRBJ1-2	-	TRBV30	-	CAWSEDGYTF	TGTGCCTGGAGTGAAGATGGCTACACCTTC
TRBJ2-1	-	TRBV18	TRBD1	CASSPPRTGAPVEQFF	TGTGCCAGCTCACCACCACGGACAGGGGCCCCCGTTGAGCAGTTCTTC
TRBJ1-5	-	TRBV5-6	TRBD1	CASSPGGSNQPQHF	TGTGCCAGCAGCCCAGGGGGGAGCAATCAGCCCCAGCATTTT
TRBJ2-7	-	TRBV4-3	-	CASSQDRVSYEQYF	TGCGCCAGCAGCCAAGATAGGGTCAGCTACGAGCAGTACTTC